This TCR beta chain came from a study of cytomegalovirus exposure and HLA in healthy donors (dated by TCRdb to 2016 to 2017). For the study in its entirety: According to an earlier analysis of 587 of the donors, 200 million or so T cells yielded some 110 million unique TCR beta sequences and approximately 300 Gb of sequence data. Using immunosequencing, the study profiled T cell repertoires from 666 subjects and related those repertoires to cytomegalovirus serostatus. A later genetic analysis took genome-wide SNP genotypes for about 55% of the roughly 700 donors and used that subset as a discovery cohort. Among some 410 genotyped donors of the cohort, an average of approximately 240,000 unique TCR beta nucleotide sequences was sequenced per donor, of which about 18% were non-productive. In the later analysis, no new phenotypic data were used to find candidate immune exposures; instead, reliance was placed on TCR beta sequences and their occurrence across donors. In an earlier analysis of more than 550 of the donors, high-throughput TCR beta sequencing was used to judge whether each TCR beta V gene segment behaved as functional or pseudogenic. To predict cytomegalovirus infection status, the study brought together high-throughput TCR immunosequencing, statistical association of individual TCRs with disease status, and machine learning. Alongside the repertoire data, information on donor age, sex, ethnicity and CMV serostatus was compiled. An early release covering around 630 HLA-typed donors comprised around 300 gigabases of sequencing data and about 90 million unique TCR sequences. In a later analysis, previously published TCR beta repertoires from fewer than 750 donors were re-analyzed and high-resolution HLA genotyping was added so that TCR occurrence patterns could be studied. Typing coverage varied by locus: roughly 620-640 donors for A, B, C, DRB1 and DQB1; approximately 520 for DQA1; about 570 for DPA1; roughly 450 for DPB1. Of the approximately 400 genotyped donors, 65% to 90% fell in the genetic ancestry cluster associated with self-reported Caucasian donors. All discovery cohort repertoires had been generated on a single sequencing platform. A handful of DR-DQ haplotypes were handled as single units for association and clustering because linkage in the cohort was strong. In addition to the first cohort of 650 to 750 subjects, a separate validation cohort of about 120 different subjects was used. The study was designed to test whether signatures of past pathogen exposure could be identified by cataloging public T cell receptors. Both class I and class II loci were covered by HLA typing, at four-digit resolution. Findings and caveats that apply to the study as a whole: In both the original and validation cohorts, the classifier was reported to diagnose cytomegalovirus status with high specificity and sensitivity. Several of the top co-occurrence clusters appeared to be linked to parvovirus B19, influenza, CMV and Epstein-Barr virus, according to a later analysis. A cluster of highly shared sequence variants was judged likely to represent a technical artifact of the sequencing pipeline. In a later analysis, the rate of TCR association differed among HLA loci, with DRB1 alleles having the most associated TCRs and HLA-C alleles having the fewest. Because the 87-base-pair reads could not distinguish some IMGT-functional V segments, including TRBV6-2 and TRBV6-3, those segments were excluded. Across donors, most TCR sequences were observed very rarely, whereas some public TCRs were present in many individuals. This cohort had only TCR beta chains sequenced, and the lack of alpha or paired-chain data limited which features could be detected. In vitro tests confirmed that a few of the cytomegalovirus-associated TCR beta chains recognize cytomegalovirus antigens. About 15 rarely observed V segments, including chromosome 9 orphons, were excluded from the earlier analysis of about 500 of the donors because counts were too low. In a later genetic analysis, fewer N-insertions in productive TCRs were reported among donors in an Asian-associated ancestry cluster than the approximately 630-donor mean. Strong co-occurrence of HLA alleles, especially DR and DQ, made assigning TCR associations to individual alleles difficult. In a later analysis, most CMV-associated TCR beta chains were found to appear HLA-restricted, with HLA associations seemingly driven largely by CMV exposure. Correlated functional status among segregating V segments might be attributable to linkage disequilibrium, but an unknown experimental factor could not be ruled out. A further reported finding was that TCR beta sequences accurately predicted the HLA-A and HLA-B alleles for most subjects in the first cohort. An association between a missense DCLRE1C variant and V-gene and J-gene trimming of TCR beta chains was found in a later genetic analysis and replicated in an independent cohort. The authors suggested that the approach could potentially be generalized to other disease states and immunological phenotypes. The study listed 150 to 200 TCR beta chains as associated with cytomegalovirus. In a later analysis, HLA-associated TCR beta chains were found to be more clonally expanded and to have lower generation probabilities than equally common non-associated chains. In an earlier analysis of around 600 of the donors, most TCR beta V segments were observed in productive rearrangements about 87% or about 30% of the time, broadly matching IMGT annotations. CMV serostatus was the only immune exposure information available for the cohort. Presence/absence analyses assumed roughly uniform sequencing depth across donors, an assumption that may not hold. Because some donors lacked HLA typing at each locus, the association tests relied only on the typed subset. In a later analysis, some 17,000 TCR beta sequences were associated with specific HLA alleles at a false discovery rate of 0.05.

The CDR3 has 14 amino acids, counting the end cysteine and phenylalanine. Only the CDR3 part of the read is kept: 42 bases, read in frame from the first base. V and J are truncated by 5 bases and 5 bases respectively, leaving an intervening sequence of 15 bases. CDR1 and CDR2 (SGHTA, FQGNSA) derive from the germline V gene. A remark on this clone: Its antigen is currently not known. The sample holds no much larger clone one base away, and base qualities are not on file.

In total, approximately 700 healthy bone marrow donors made up the cohort. At the time of sampling, every cohort member was nominally healthy, though immune exposures that went unrecorded were likely present. The donor tested CMV seropositive, placing the donor among the roughly 300 seropositive members of the cohort. A peripheral blood sample was provided by each donor, and peripheral blood mononuclear cells were used for TCR beta sequencing. Genomic DNA was extracted from the blood cell samples with the Qiagen DNeasy Blood Extraction Kit. Libraries were made using the immunoSEQ multiplex PCR assay. For the multiplex PCR, a mixture combining 60 forward primers for TCR Vbeta segments and 13 reverse primers for TCR Jbeta segments was used. The CDR3 region of rearranged TCR beta genes was amplified from genomic DNA by a multiplex PCR assay. Amplified TCR beta libraries were sequenced as 87-base-pair reads on the Illumina HiSeq System. As for the authors' bioinformatics: A later analysis tallied roughly 76 million unique TCR beta chains across the approximately 670 repertoires, and approximately 9.9 million of those chains were shared by two or more donors. A nearest-neighbor algorithm error-corrected the raw reads and collapsed the reads into unique sequences, merging closely related sequences to remove PCR and sequencing errors. To assign V, D and J gene segments, CDR3 sequences were aligned to IMGT reference sequences. For a sequence to be retained, at least a six-nucleotide match to both a V gene segment and a J gene segment was required. A rearrangement counted as productive if the CDR3 had no stop codons and remained in frame with V and J, and every other rearrangement counted as non-productive. CDR3 was defined according to IMGT convention as the region running from the second conserved V-encoded cysteine to the conserved J-encoded phenylalanine. Sequences without an unambiguous match to a single V gene segment were excluded from the earlier analysis of about 600 of the donors. In an earlier analysis of 450 to 700 of the donors, V segments were called functional above 56.7% productive rearrangements and were called segregating when the between-donor standard deviation exceeded 5%. To diagnose cytomegalovirus status from the catalog of TCR beta chain sequences, a statistical classification framework was built. A later analysis assigned V and J genes by comparing TCR nucleotide sequences with IMGT/GENE-DB human TR gene sequences. Using the TCRdist pipeline, a later analysis assigned CDR3 sequences along with most-parsimonious VDJ recombination scenarios. In a later analysis, each TCR beta chain was defined by its CDR3 amino acid sequence together with its V-gene family, and reads without a unique V-gene family were excluded. In a later analysis, nearly 600 highly shared, low-generation-probability nucleotide sequences were removed to address suspected cross-contamination and a sequencing artifact. For each public chain, a later analysis derived a clonal expansion index from normalized ranks of inferred template counts within each repertoire. A later analysis computed generation probabilities with a VDJ recombination model fitted to out-of-frame rearrangements, and checked the results against IGoR. A later analysis scored TCR-TCR, TCR-HLA and TCR-CMV co-occurrence with hypergeometric tests, applying a repertoire-size bias correction to TCR pairs. False discovery rates were estimated in a later analysis by permuting HLA or CMV assignments 20 times. In a later analysis, co-occurring TCRs were grouped using DBSCAN, with TCRdist sequence similarity added in when clustering inside HLA-allele-positive subsets. Co-occurrence clustering excluded repertoires with fewer than 30,000 or more than 120,000 public chains, plus five with anomalous nucleotide sharing. TCRdb's version of the immuneACCESS table is confined to in-frame rearrangements and falls short of the full clone set. An unresolved V gene accounts for under half of the shortfall where checked; the remainder is of unknown origin. That table furnishes V, J and clone size, whereas the DNA furnished D and trimming. This sample holds some 100,000 clones; about two thirds were observed only once. Together, the top ten hold about 15% of the sample.

This sequence uses TRBV7-2 and TRBJ1-1; too little of a D gene remains to name it. This sequence originates from a woman aged 45-60 years in good health and CMV-seropositive. The material sequenced was PBMCs. CDR3 protein: CASSVRWGGTEAFF. The DNA sequence is given as TGTGCCAGCAGCGTTAGGTGGGGAGGAACTGAAGCTTTCTTT.